Given below is one T cell receptor beta chain in context. The antigen is unknown. This specimen comes from a study of shared clonotypes between healthy human individuals. Regarding the study as a whole: Among a few donors, roughly 5% of naive CD4 clonotypes were found in common.

Measured with immunoSEQ multiplex PCR; TCRdb has only the in-frame clones, and not every one. The sample records 660,000 or so clones, around 96% being singletons. CD45RO-negative, CCR7-selected cells formed the naive CD8 fraction, which excluded terminally differentiated effector memory CD45RA+ cells. The CDR3 is made up of 16 amino acids. Germline V CDR1 and CDR2: SGHVS, FQNEAQ. V shed 1 base and J 5 bases; nucleotides not matched to a gene: 7. The rearrangement joins TRBV7-8 to TRBJ2-7; 11 bases fit TRBD2. This sequence originates from a woman in her thirties in good health. The source material was naive CD8+ T cells sorted from blood. The CDR3 is CASSLVLAGVLDEQYF. CDR3 coding DNA: TGTGCCAGCAGCTTAGTACTAGCGGGAGTGTTAGACGAGCAGTACTTC. The full variable domain, with the rest looked up from reference TRBV7-8 and TRBJ2-7, is GAGVSQSPRYKVAKRGQDVALRCDPISGHVSLFWYQQALGQGPEFLTYFQNEAQLDKSGLPSDRFFAERPEGSVSTLKIQRTQQEDSAVYLCASSLVLAGVLDEQYFGPGTRLTVT.